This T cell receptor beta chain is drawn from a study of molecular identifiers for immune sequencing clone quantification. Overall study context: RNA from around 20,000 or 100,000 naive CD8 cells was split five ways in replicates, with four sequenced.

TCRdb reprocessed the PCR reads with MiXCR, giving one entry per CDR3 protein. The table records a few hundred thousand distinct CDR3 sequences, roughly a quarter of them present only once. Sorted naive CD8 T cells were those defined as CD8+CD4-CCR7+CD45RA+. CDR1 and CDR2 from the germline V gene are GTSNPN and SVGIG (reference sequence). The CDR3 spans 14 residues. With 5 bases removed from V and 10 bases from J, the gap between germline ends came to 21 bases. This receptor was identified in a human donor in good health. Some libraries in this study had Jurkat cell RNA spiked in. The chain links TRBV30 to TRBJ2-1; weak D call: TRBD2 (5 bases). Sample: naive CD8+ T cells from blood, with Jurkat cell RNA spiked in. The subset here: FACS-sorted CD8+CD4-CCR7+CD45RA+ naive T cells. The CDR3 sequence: CAWDKDSAYEEQFF. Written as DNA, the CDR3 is TGTGCCTGGGACAAGGACTCCGCGTATGAAGAGCAGTTCTTC.